The rows below give T cell receptor beta chains drawn from one sample of a study of blood T cell repertoires in COVID-19. Clones were read by immunoSEQ multiplex PCR, and TCRdb kept only the in-frame ones, dropping some. This table has approximately 300,000 clones, about 89% appearing once. The sample comprised PBMCs or T cells enriched from blood (not recorded which). These receptors were obtained from a woman younger than 35 who had recovered from COVID-19. Both conserved end residues are part of each CDR3. D genes are given only for firm matches. Part of the rows lack a size; the others show once, few, many or a class for expanded clones.

TRBV11-2,-,TRBD1,TRBJ2-1,CASSLEGTGSFF,TGTGCCAGCAGCTTAGAGGGGACAGGGTCGTTCTTC
TRBV5-1,-,TRBD2,TRBJ2-3,CASSMGLAGGSPDTQYF,TGCGCCAGCAGCATGGGACTAGCGGGAGGTTCCCCAGATACGCAGTATTTT
TRBV18,once,-,TRBJ1-1,CASSPGADTEAFF,TGTGCCAGCTCACCAGGGGCGGACACTGAAGCTTTCTTT
TRBV28,-,-,TRBJ2-1,CASSRDSTYNEQFF,TGTGCCAGCAGTAGGGACTCAACCTACAATGAGCAGTTCTTC
TRBV7-8,-,TRBD1,TRBJ2-2,CASSSDRVETGELFF,TGTGCCAGCAGCTCGGACAGGGTTGAGACCGGGGAGCTGTTTTTT
TRBV5-1,-,-,TRBJ2-7,CASSLERSYEQYF,TGCGCCAGCAGCTTGGAACGGTCCTACGAGCAGTACTTC
TRBV27,-,TRBD1,TRBJ1-2,CASSPWGTGGNGYTF,TGTGCCAGCAGCCCCTGGGGGACAGGGGGTAATGGCTACACCTTC
TRBV19,few,-,TRBJ1-1,CASSLGRNTEAFF,TGTGCCAGTAGTCTGGGGAGGAACACTGAAGCTTTCTTT
TRBV23-1,-,-,TRBJ1-6,CASSQQGISYNSPLHF,TGCGCCAGCAGTCAACAGGGGATCTCCTATAATTCACCCCTCCACTTT
TRBV30,-,TRBD1,TRBJ2-2,CASSGTGVPGELFF,TGTGCCTCGTCCGGGACAGGGGTTCCCGGGGAGCTGTTTTTT
TRBV5-4,-,-,TRBJ1-1,CASSLLGDAREAFF,TGTGCCAGCAGCCTCCTCGGAGACGCTAGAGAAGCTTTCTTT
TRBV11-3,-,TRBD1,TRBJ1-6,CASSDPYQTGVRNSPLHF,TGTGCCAGCAGCGACCCTTACCAGACAGGGGTTCGGAATTCACCCCTCCACTTT
TRBV11-2,-,TRBD2,TRBJ2-3,CASSQGTSLNTQYF,TGTGCCAGCAGCCAAGGGACTAGCTTGAATACGCAGTATTTT
TRBV3-1/TRBV3-2,-,-,TRBJ1-1,CASSQAGVQGKVGAEAFF,TGTGCCAGCAGCCAAGCCGGAGTGCAGGGCAAAGTGGGCGCTGAAGCTTTCTTT
TRBV28,-,-,TRBJ1-1,CASSFLTGTSRRTAFF,TGTGCCAGCAGTTTTCTTACCGGGACTTCCCGGCGAACAGCTTTCTTT
TRBV27,-,TRBD1,TRBJ1-1,CASSIRSGTGDKAFF,TGTGCCAGCAGTATCCGATCCGGGACAGGTGATAAAGCTTTCTTT
TRBV28,-,TRBD1,TRBJ2-5,CASSPQILRDREYQETQYF,TGTGCCAGCAGTCCCCAAATTCTCCGGGACAGGGAGTACCAAGAGACCCAGTACTTC
TRBV5-4,once,-,TRBJ2-5,CASSPMTGQETQYF,TGTGCCAGCAGCCCAATGACAGGTCAAGAGACCCAGTACTTC
TRBV5-8,-,-,TRBJ1-2,CASSVGSFGMSYGYTF,TGTGCCAGCAGCGTCGGTTCCTTCGGTATGAGCTATGGCTACACCTTC
TRBV9,-,TRBD2,TRBJ2-7,CASNPAGGEGEQYF,TGTGCCAGCAACCCAGCCGGGGGGGAGGGGGAGCAGTACTTC
TRBV27,-,-,TRBJ1-2,CAALGMIPGLPNYGYTF,TGTGCCGCCTTAGGGATGATCCCCGGACTACCTAACTATGGCTACACCTTC
TRBV27,few,-,TRBJ1-5,CASSLMGQNYQPQHF,TGTGCCAGCAGTTTAATGGGACAAAACTATCAGCCCCAGCATTTT
TRBV19,-,TRBD2,TRBJ2-1,CASSQRRLAGSSYNEQFF,TGTGCCAGTAGCCAACGGCGACTAGCGGGGAGCTCCTACAATGAGCAGTTCTTC
TRBV29-1,-,-,TRBJ1-1,CSVEVRLGRATEAFF,TGCAGCGTTGAAGTGAGGCTGGGCAGGGCGACTGAAGCTTTCTTT
TRBV3-1/TRBV3-2,-,TRBD1,TRBJ1-5,CASSQDPGQGNQPQHF,TGTGCCAGCAGCCAAGATCCGGGACAGGGTAATCAGCCCCAGCATTTT
TRBV10-1,-,-,TRBJ1-5,CATTALQVSGGDQPQHF,TGCGCCACCACAGCCCTACAAGTATCGGGAGGTGATCAGCCCCAGCATTTT
TRBV4-1,-,-,TRBJ2-3,CASSRGSNTDTQYF,TGCGCCAGCAGCCGAGGTTCAAACACAGATACGCAGTATTTT
TRBV10-3,-,-,TRBJ1-5,CAIGGHPFNQPQHF,TGTGCCATCGGGGGACATCCTTTCAATCAGCCCCAGCATTTT
TRBV10-3,-,TRBD1,TRBJ1-2,CAISSRGQESSSYTF,TGTGCCATCAGTTCTAGGGGGCAGGAGTCTTCCAGCTACACCTTC
TRBV10-2,-,TRBD2,TRBJ2-1,CASSVLLLWREPTYNEQFF,TGCGCCAGCAGTGTGCTCCTACTCTGGCGGGAGCCGACCTACAATGAGCAGTTCTTC
TRBV30,-,-,TRBJ1-2,CAWREETFYGYTF,TGTGCCTGGAGGGAGGAAACCTTCTATGGCTACACCTTC
TRBV4-1,-,TRBD1,TRBJ2-7,CASSHPGTGTYEQYF,TGCGCCAGCAGCCACCCCGGGACAGGGACCTACGAGCAGTACTTC
TRBV5-5,once,TRBD1,TRBJ2-7,CASTHGPGGYEQYF,TGTGCCAGCACCCACGGGCCAGGGGGCTACGAGCAGTACTTC
TRBV5-5,once,TRBD2,TRBJ2-1,CASSLEGLAGYEQFF,TGTGCCAGCAGCTTGGAGGGACTAGCGGGGTATGAGCAGTTCTTC
TRBV7-8,-,TRBD1,TRBJ2-7,CASSLGQGTSYEQYF,TGTGCCAGCAGCCTGGGACAGGGCACCTCCTACGAGCAGTACTTC
TRBV27,-,TRBD1,TRBJ1-5,CASSPDPTGSNQPQHF,TGTGCCAGCAGTCCCGACCCGACAGGGAGCAATCAGCCCCAGCATTTT
TRBV11-3,once,TRBD1,TRBJ1-1,CASSLGRDRRPEAFF,TGTGCCAGCAGCCTTGGACGGGACAGGAGGCCTGAAGCTTTCTTT
TRBV18,-,-,TRBJ2-7,CASSPRRQPPYEQYF,TGTGCCAGCTCACCAAGGAGACAGCCCCCCTACGAGCAGTACTTC
TRBV7-2,few,TRBD2,TRBJ2-1,CASSTLLAGGGEQFF,TGTGCCAGCAGCACTTTACTAGCGGGAGGTGGTGAGCAGTTCTTC
TRBV30,-,-,TRBJ2-5,CAWSGQARGETQYF,TGTGCCTGGAGTGGGCAGGCACGGGGAGAGACCCAGTACTTC
TRBV9,-,TRBD1,TRBJ2-7,CASSVEGTGLMYEQYF,TGTGCCAGCAGCGTAGAGGGGACAGGGTTGATGTACGAGCAGTACTTC
TRBV4-3,-,-,TRBJ2-7,CASSQVQGTLRYEQYF,TGCGCCAGCAGCCAAGTACAGGGGACTTTAAGGTACGAGCAGTACTTC
TRBV28,-,-,TRBJ2-7,CASSYSQSYEQYF,TGTGCCAGCAGTTATTCACAATCCTACGAGCAGTACTTC